This T cell receptor (beta chain) derives from a study of OX40 agonist ivuxolimab in advanced cancers. Whole-study context: Each dose-escalation patient presented with hepatocellular carcinoma, melanoma, renal cell or head and neck cancer. Among those treated, three patients had partial responses, one with hepatocellular carcinoma and two with cutaneous melanoma. Overall study findings and caveats: Antigen targets of the expanded peripheral T cells went undetermined.

With respect to this clone: Its target is unknown.

The table came from immunoSEQ multiplex PCR; TCRdb's copy has only in-frame clones and leaves some out. The data hold about 22,000 clones, with over 60% observed a single time. The V and J ends lost 3 bases and 7 bases, in that order; junction bases with no gene match: 5. The CDR3 has 15 amino acids. The V gene's germline CDR1 is LNHNV and CDR2 YYDKDF (reference sequence). Sample: CD4+ or CD8+ T cells sorted from blood, taken in a trial of the OX40 agonist ivuxolimab. This rearrangement joins TRBV15 to TRBJ1-5; 11 bases are a match to TRBD1. The sequence was collected from an adult with an advanced solid tumor such as melanoma, head and neck, liver or kidney cancer. DNA of the CDR3: TGTGCCACCAGCAGGGACAGGGGGCGAGGACAGCCCCAGCATTTT. Its protein is CATSRDRGRGQPQHF.